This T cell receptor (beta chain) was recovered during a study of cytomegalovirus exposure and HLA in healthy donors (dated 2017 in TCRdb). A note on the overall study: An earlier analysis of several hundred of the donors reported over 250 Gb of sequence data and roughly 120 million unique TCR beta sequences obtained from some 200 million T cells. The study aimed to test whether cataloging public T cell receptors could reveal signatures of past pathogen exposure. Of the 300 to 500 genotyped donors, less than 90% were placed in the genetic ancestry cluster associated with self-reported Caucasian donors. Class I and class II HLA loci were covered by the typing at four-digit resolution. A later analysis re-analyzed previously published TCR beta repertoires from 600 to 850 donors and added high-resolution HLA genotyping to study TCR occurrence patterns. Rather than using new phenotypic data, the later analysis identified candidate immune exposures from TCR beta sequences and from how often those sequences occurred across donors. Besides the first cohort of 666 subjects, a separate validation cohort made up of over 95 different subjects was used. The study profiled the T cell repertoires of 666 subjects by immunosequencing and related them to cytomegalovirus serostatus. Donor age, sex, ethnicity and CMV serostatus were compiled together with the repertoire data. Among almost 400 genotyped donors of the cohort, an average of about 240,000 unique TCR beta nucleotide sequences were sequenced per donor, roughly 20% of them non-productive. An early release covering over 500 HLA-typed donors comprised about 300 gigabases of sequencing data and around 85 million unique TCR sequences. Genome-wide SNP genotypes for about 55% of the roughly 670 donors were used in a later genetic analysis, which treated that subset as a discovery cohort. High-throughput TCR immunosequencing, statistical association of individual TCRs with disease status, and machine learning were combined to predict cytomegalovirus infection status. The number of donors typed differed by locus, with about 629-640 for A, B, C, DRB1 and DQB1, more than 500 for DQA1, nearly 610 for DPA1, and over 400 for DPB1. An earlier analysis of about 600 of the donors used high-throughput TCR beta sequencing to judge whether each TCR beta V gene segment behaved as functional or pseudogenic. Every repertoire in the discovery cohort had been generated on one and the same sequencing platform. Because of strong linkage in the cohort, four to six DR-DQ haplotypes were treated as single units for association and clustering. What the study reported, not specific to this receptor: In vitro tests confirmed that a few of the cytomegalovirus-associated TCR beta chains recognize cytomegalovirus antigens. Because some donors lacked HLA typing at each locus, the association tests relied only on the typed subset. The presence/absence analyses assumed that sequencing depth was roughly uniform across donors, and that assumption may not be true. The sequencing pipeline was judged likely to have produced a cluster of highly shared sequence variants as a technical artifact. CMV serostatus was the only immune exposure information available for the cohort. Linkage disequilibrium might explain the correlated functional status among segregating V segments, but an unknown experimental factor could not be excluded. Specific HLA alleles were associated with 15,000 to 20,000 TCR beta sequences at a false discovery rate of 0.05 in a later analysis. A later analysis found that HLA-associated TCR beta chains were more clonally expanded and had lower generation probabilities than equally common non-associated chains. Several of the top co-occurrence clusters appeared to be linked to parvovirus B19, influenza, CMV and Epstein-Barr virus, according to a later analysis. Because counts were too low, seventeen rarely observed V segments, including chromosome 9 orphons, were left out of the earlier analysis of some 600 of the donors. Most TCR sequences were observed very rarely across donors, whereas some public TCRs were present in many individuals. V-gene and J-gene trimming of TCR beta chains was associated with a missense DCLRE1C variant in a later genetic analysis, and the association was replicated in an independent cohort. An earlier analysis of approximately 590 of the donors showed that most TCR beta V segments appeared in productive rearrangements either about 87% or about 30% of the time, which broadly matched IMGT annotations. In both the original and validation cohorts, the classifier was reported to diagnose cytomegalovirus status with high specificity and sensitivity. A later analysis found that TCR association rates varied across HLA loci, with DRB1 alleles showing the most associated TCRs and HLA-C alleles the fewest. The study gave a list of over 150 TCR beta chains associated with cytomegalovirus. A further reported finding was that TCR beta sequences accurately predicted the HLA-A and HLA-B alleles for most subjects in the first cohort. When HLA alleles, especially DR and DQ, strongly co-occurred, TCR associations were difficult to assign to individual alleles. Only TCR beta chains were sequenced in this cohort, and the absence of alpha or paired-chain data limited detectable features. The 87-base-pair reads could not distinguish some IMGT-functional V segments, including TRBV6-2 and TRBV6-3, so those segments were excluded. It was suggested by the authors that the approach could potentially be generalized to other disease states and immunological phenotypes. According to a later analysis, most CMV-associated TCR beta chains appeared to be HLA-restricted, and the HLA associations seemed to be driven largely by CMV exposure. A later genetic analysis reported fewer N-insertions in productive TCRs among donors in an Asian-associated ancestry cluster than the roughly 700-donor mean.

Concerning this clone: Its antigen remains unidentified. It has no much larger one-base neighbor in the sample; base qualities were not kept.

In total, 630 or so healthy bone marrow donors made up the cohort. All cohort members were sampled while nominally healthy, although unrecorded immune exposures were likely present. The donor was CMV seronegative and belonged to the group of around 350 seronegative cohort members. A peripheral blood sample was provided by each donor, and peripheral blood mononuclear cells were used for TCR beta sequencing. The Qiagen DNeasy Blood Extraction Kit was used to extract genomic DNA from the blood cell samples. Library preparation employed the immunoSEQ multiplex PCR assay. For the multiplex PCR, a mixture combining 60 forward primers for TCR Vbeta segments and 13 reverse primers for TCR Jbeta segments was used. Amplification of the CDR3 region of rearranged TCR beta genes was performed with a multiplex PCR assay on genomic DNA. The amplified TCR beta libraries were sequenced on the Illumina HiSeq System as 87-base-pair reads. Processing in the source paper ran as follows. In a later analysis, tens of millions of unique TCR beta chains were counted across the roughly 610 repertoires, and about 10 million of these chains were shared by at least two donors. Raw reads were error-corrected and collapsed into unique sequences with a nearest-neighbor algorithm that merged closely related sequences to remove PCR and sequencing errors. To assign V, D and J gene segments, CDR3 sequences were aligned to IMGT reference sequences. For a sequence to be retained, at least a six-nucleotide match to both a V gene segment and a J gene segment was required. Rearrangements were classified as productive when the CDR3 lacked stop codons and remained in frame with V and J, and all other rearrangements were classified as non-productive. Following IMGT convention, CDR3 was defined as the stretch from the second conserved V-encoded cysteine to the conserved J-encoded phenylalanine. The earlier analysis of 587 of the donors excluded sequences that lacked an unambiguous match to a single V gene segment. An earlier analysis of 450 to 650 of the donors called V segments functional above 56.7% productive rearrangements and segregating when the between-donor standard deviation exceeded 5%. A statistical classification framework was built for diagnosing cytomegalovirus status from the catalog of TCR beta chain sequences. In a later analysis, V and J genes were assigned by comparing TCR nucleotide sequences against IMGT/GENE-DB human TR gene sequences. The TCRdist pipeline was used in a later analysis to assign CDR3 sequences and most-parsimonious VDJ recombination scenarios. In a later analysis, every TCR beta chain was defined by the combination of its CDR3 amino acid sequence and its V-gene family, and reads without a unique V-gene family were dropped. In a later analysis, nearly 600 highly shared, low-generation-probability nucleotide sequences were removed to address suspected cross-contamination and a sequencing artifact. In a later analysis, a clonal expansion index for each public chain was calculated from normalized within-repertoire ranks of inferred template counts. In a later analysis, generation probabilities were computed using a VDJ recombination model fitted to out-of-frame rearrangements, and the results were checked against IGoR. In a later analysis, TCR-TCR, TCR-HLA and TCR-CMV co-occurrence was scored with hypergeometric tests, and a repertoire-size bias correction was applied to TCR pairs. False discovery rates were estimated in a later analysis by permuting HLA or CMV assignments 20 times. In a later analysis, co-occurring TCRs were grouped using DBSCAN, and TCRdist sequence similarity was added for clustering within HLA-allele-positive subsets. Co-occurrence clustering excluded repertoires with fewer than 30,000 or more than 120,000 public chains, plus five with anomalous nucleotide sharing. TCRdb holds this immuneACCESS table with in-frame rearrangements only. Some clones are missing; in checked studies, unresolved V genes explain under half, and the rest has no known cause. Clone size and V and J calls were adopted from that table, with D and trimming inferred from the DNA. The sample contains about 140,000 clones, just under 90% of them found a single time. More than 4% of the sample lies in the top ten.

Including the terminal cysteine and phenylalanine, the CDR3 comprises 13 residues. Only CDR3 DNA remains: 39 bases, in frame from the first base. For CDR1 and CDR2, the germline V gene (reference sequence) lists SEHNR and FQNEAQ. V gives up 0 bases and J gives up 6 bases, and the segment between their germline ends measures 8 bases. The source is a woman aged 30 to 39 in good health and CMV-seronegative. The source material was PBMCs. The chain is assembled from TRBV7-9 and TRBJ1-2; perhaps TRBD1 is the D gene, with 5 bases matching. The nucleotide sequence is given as TGTGCCAGCAGCTTAGCCCAGGGTGATGGCTACACCTTC. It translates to CASSLAQGDGYTF.